The 25 T cell receptor beta chains listed next were all sequenced from one sample in a study of cytomegalovirus exposure and HLA in healthy donors. The PCR had 60 Vbeta and 13 Jbeta primers. Measured with immunoSEQ multiplex PCR; TCRdb has only the in-frame clones, and not every one. The data hold over 50,000 clones, with 55% to 75% observed a single time. The sequenced material came from PBMCs. These receptors all stem from a man aged 35-49 years in good health and CMV-seropositive.

The rearrangement links TRBV30 to TRBJ1-2; TRBD1 matches 8 bases. Germline V gene lookup returns CDR1 GTSNPN and CDR2 SVGIG (reference sequence). With V trimmed by 8 bases and J by 2 bases, 7 bases remained unmatched. The CDR3 is 13 amino acids. The CDR3 nucleotides are TGTGCCAGAGGGACAGGCCTCAACTATGGCTACACCTTC. It yields the protein CARGTGLNYGYTF.

The chain joins TRBV6-6 to TRBJ2-7, with 12 bases that match TRBD1. Per the germline V gene, CDR1 is MNHNY and CDR2 is SVGAGI (reference sequence). This CDR3 comprises 15 residues. Trimming at V came to 3 bases and at J to 6 bases, leaving 6 bases not matched to a gene. The CDR3 DNA is TGTGCCAGCAGTTATCCGGGACAGGGGGCTCGCGAGCAGTACTTC. This sequence encodes CASSYPGQGAREQYF.

This clone was seen more than once but under ten times. This CDR3 reads CASRPGTTQETQYF. In DNA, the CDR3 is TGTGCCAGTCGACCCGGGACTACACAAGAGACCCAGTACTTC. The chain couples TRBV19 to TRBJ2-5; 7 nucleotides match TRBD2. V lost 8 bases and J lost 2; bases outside the gene matches: 8. The CDR3 has 14 amino acids. Per germline, CDR1 LNHDA and CDR2 SQIVND (reference sequence).

The rearrangement uses TRBV4-3 and TRBJ2-1, with 9 positions matching TRBD2. Germline values: CDR1 LGHNA, CDR2 YSLEER. The CDR3 is 17 amino acids. V gave up 4 bases and J gave up 8 bases; unmatched junction bases: 15. CDR3 sequence: CASSPRGAGGPTYEQFF. The CDR3 DNA follows: TGCGCCAGCAGCCCCCGCGGCGCGGGAGGGCCTACATATGAGCAGTTCTTC.

The V and J genes are TRBV5-1 and TRBJ2-3, with TRBD2 identical over 12 bases. V shed 3 bases, J shed 6 bases, and the junction held 2 bases outside the gene matches. CDR3 length equals 14 residues. CDR1 is SGHRS, CDR2 YFSETQ, per germline. CDR3 loop: CASSSTSGGDTQYF. DNA for the CDR3: TGCGCCAGCAGCTCGACTAGCGGGGGCGATACGCAGTATTTT.

The CDR3 here is CASSLASGTDTQYF. The CDR3 DNA reads as TGCGCCAGCAGCTTGGCTAGCGGCACAGATACGCAGTATTTT. The chain joins TRBV5-1 to TRBJ2-3, with a weak D call TRBD2 (6 bases). CDR1 SGHRS and CDR2 YFSETQ come from the germline V gene. Deletions cut 0 bases from V and 1 base from J, with 6 bases between. This CDR3 comprises 14 residues.

The rearrangement joins TRBV7-2 to TRBJ2-5, with D unclear. Per germline, CDR1 SGHTA and CDR2 FQGNSA. Deletions cut 2 bases from V and 5 bases from J, with 9 bases between. This CDR3 is 13 amino acids long. The CDR3 region is CASSLNSGETQYF. DNA of the CDR3: TGTGCCAGCAGCTTAAATTCCGGGGAGACCCAGTACTTC.

This clone occurred a few times. This chain joins TRBV29-1 and TRBJ1-5; 8 bases map to TRBD1. The trim removed 5 bases at V and 8 bases at J, leaving 8 bases unmatched. Germline V gene sequence: CDR1 SQVTM, CDR2 ANQGSEA. There are 13 residues in the CDR3. CDR3 residues: CSVLGQGREPQHF. Written as DNA, the CDR3 is TGCAGCGTTCTTGGACAGGGACGGGAGCCCCAGCATTTT.

The chain employs TRBV4-3 and TRBJ2-5, with 7 positions matching TRBD2. Germline V gene lookup returns CDR1 LGHNA and CDR2 YSLEER. V dropped 0 bases and J dropped 5; count of bases not matched to a gene: 6. The CDR3 spans 15 residues. CDR3 region: CASSQDGLEAETQYF. CDR3 DNA sequence: TGCGCCAGCAGCCAAGACGGACTAGAGGCGGAGACCCAGTACTTC.

Remarks on this clone: The sample contains more than one DNA sequence encoding this CDR3. V gene TRBV4-1 combines with J gene TRBJ1-6, with D possibly being TRBD1 (6 bases). CDR3 length equals 15 residues. The V end lost 4 bases, the J end lost 5 bases, and 12 bases lay between the germline ends. Germline V gene data show CDR1 as MGHRA and CDR2 as YSYEKL. This chain's CDR3 is CASSRKTGDNSPLHF. The DNA for the CDR3 is TGCGCCAGCAGCCGAAAGACAGGAGATAATTCACCCCTCCACTTT.

The chain combines TRBV30 with TRBJ2-3; D possibly corresponds to TRBD2 (5 bases). The CDR3 consists of 11 residues. Germline V gives CDR1 GTSNPN, CDR2 SVGIG (reference sequence). Trimming left V 0 bases short and J 8 bases short, with 6 bases between. In DNA, the CDR3 is TGTGCCTGGAGTGTACGGGGTACGCAGTATTTT. Translating gives CAWSVRGTQYF.

Turning to this clone: Other DNA sequences from this sample encode an identical CDR3 as well. This sequence joins TRBV19 and TRBJ1-4; D not resolved. The ends were cut back, 5 bases at V and 3 bases at J, with 10 bases in the middle. CDR1 is LNHDA and CDR2 is SQIVND in the germline V gene (reference sequence). This CDR3 spans 14 amino acids. The CDR3 reads CASSRDGSNEKLFF. CDR3 DNA sequence: TGTGCCAGTAGTCGGGATGGGTCTAATGAAAAACTGTTTTTT. Full variable domain (rest looked up from reference TRBV19 and TRBJ1-4): DGGITQSPKYLFRKEGQNVTLSCEQNLNHDAMYWYRQDPGQGLRLIYYSQIVNDFQKGDIAEGYSVSREKKESFPLTVTSAQKNPTAFYLCASSRDGSNEKLFFGSGTQLSVL.

V gene TRBV19 combines with J gene TRBJ1-5, with 9 nucleotides matching TRBD1. V gave up 3 bases and J gave up 5 bases; unmatched junction bases: 8. The length of the CDR3 is 16 residues. Germline-derived CDR1 and CDR2 are LNHDA and SQIVND (reference sequence). The CDR3 nucleotides read TGTGCCAGTAGTATTTTTGACAGGGGGATCCATCAGCCCCAGCATTTT. Amino acid sequence: CASSIFDRGIHQPQHF.

This chain connects TRBV29-1 to TRBJ2-7, with TRBD1 identical over 7 bases. Germline V gene sequence: CDR1 SQVTM, CDR2 ANQGSEA. The CDR3 covers 13 residues. The V segment lost 6 bases and the J segment 1 base; nucleotides outside the gene matches: 6. The CDR3 is CSVLDRNSYEQYF. The CDR3 region has the DNA TGCAGCGTACTGGACAGGAATTCCTACGAGCAGTACTTC.

The chain combines TRBV4-1 with TRBJ2-7, with 10 bases identical to TRBD2. Germline-derived CDR1 and CDR2 are MGHRA and YSYEKL. The trim removed 0 bases at V and 5 bases at J, leaving 7 bases unmatched. The CDR3 has 16 residues. The CDR3 is CASSQESSGSFDEQYF. CDR3 in DNA: TGCGCCAGCAGCCAAGAGTCTAGCGGGAGTTTCGACGAGCAGTACTTC.

The gene calls are TRBV5-1 and TRBJ2-3, with D perhaps matching TRBD1 (7 bases). CDR1 is SGHRS and CDR2 is YFSETQ in the germline V gene. The length of the CDR3 is 14 residues. V was shortened by 4 bases and J by 2 bases, with 11 bases between the two germline ends. Here the CDR3 reads CASSPGGYTDTQYF. In DNA, the CDR3 is TGCGCCAGCAGCCCAGGGGGGTACACAGATACGCAGTATTTT. The full variable domain, completed using reference TRBV5-1 and TRBJ2-3, is KAGVTQTPRYLIKTRGQQVTLSCSPISGHRSVSWYQQTPGQGLQFLFEYFSETQRNKGNFPGRFSGRQFSNSRSEMNVSTLELGDSALYLCASSPGGYTDTQYFGPGTRLTVL.

This clone was counted only a few times. The chain uses TRBV27 and TRBJ2-5; 9 nucleotides match TRBD1. CDR1 and CDR2 from the germline V gene are MNHEY and SMNVEV (reference sequence). The CDR3 is made up of 15 amino acids. Trimming at V came to 5 bases and at J to 5 bases, leaving 9 bases not matched to a gene. This CDR3 reads CASSPRQGDRETQYF. CDR3 nucleotides: TGTGCCAGCAGTCCGCGACAGGGGGATCGGGAGACCCAGTACTTC.

This clone was found once. The chain joins TRBV30 to TRBJ1-1; no clear D gene. Trimming cost V 3 bases and J 3 bases, with 11 bases left between them. CDR3 length: 13 amino acids. Germline CDR1 is GTSNPN and CDR2 is SVGIG (reference sequence). The CDR3, as DNA: TGTGCCTGGAGCCCCCGGGGTTACACTGAAGCTTTCTTT. It codes for CAWSPRGYTEAFF. Using reference TRBV30 and TRBJ1-1 for the parts outside the CDR3, the full variable domain is SQTIHQWPATLVQPVGSPLSLECTVEGTSNPNLYWYRQAAGRGLQLLFYSVGIGQISSEVPQNLSASRPQDRQFILSSKKLLLSDSGFYLCAWSPRGYTEAFFGQGTRLTVV.

CDR3 DNA sequence: TGTGCCTGGAGTCCTAGGGGGCTTCAGCCCCAGCATTTT. Residues: CAWSPRGLQPQHF. The chain is built from TRBV30 and TRBJ1-5; 7 bases match TRBD1. The CDR3 has 13 residues. CDR1 is GTSNPN, CDR2 SVGIG, per germline (reference sequence). After removal of 2 bases from V and 6 bases from J, the junction contained 4 bases not matched to a gene. The variable domain in full, with the rest retrieved from reference TRBV30 and TRBJ1-5, is SQTIHQWPATLVQPVGSPLSLECTVEGTSNPNLYWYRQAAGRGLQLLFYSVGIGQISSEVPQNLSASRPQDRQFILSSKKLLLSDSGFYLCAWSPRGLQPQHFGDGTRLSIL.

The rearrangement joins TRBV5-6 to TRBJ2-5; no clear D. The CDR3 contains 11 residues. Deletions cut 0 bases from V and 7 bases from J, with 4 bases between. Germline lookup yields CDR1 SGHDT and CDR2 YYEEEE. CDR3 nucleotide sequence: TGTGCCAGCAGCTTGGCCGGGACCCAGTACTTC. Translation gives CASSLAGTQYF.

The V call is TRBV4-1, the J call TRBJ2-1; 15 positions agree with TRBD2. Germline V gene lookup returns CDR1 MGHRA and CDR2 YSYEKL. Unmatched junction bases numbered 3, after V lost 3 bases and J lost 0 bases. The CDR3 totals 18 residues. The DNA of the CDR3 is TGCGCCAGCAGCCACGGACTAGCGGGAGGGAGCTCCTACAATGAGCAGTTCTTC. Residues: CASSHGLAGGSSYNEQFF.

The chain has TRBV27 and TRBJ1-1; D may be TRBD1 (5 bases). CDR1 is MNHEY and CDR2 is SMNVEV in the germline V gene (reference sequence). The CDR3 is 15 amino acids. V was cut by 4 bases and J by 8 bases, with 20 bases left in between. CDR3 protein: CASSSLPGRGREAFF. The CDR3 DNA is TGTGCCAGCAGTTCCCTCCCCGGGAGGGGCCGAGAAGCTTTCTTT.

A few counts support this clone. The chain has TRBV4-1 and TRBJ2-3; 8 bases line up with TRBD2. Germline V gene sequence: CDR1 MGHRA, CDR2 YSYEKL. This CDR3 has 16 residues. Unmatched junction bases numbered 7, after V lost 1 base and J lost 4 bases. This CDR3 reads CASSQGRGLGADTQYF. The DNA for the CDR3 is TGCGCCAGCAGCCAAGGGAGGGGACTAGGGGCAGATACGCAGTATTTT.

This rearrangement joins TRBV19 to TRBJ2-2; TRBD2 agrees at 7 bases. The CDR3 is 15 residues long. Germline values: CDR1 LNHDA, CDR2 SQIVND (reference sequence). The V gene end was trimmed by 7 bases and the J gene end by 4 bases; junction bases not matched to a gene: 9. CDR3 sequence: CASKREGPGTGELFF. Here the CDR3 DNA reads TGTGCCAGTAAAAGGGAGGGGCCAGGCACCGGGGAGCTGTTTTTT.

The chain employs TRBV7-9 and TRBJ1-4, with 10 bases lining up with TRBD1. There are 18 residues in the CDR3. After removal of 1 base from V and 0 bases from J, the junction contained 5 bases not matched to a gene. Germline-derived CDR1 and CDR2 are SEHNR and FQNEAQ (reference sequence). CDR3 residues: CASSLGPGQGATNEKLFF. The CDR3 nucleotides read TGTGCCAGCAGCTTAGGGCCCGGACAGGGGGCAACTAATGAAAAACTGTTTTTT.